This is a list of T cell receptor beta chains from one sample in a study of Ad26.COV2.S vaccination and SARS-CoV-2 variants. Repertoires were generated with immunoSEQ multiplex PCR, while TCRdb's copy carries only in-frame clones and drops some. The sample has around 300,000 clones; 65% to 90% are singletons. Sequenced material: peripheral blood, taken in a trial of Ad26.COV2.S vaccine versus placebo. These TCRs come from a person between 18 and 65 years old who received the Ad26.COV2.S COVID-19 vaccine or a placebo. Both conserved end residues are part of each CDR3. Each record gives: D gene, CDR3 length, clone size, V gene, J gene, CDR3 protein, CDR3 DNA. The D gene is left open where the match is weak. Expanded clones get a size class; other rows say once, few or many, or leave the size out.

NA,16,NA,TRBV27,TRBJ2-1,CASSLSRLTLYNEQFF,TGTGCCAGCAGTTTATCTCGCCTTACACTCTACAATGAGCAGTTCTTC
NA,16,NA,TRBV6-4,TRBJ1-3,CASSYLPGGTGNTIYF,TGTGCCAGCAGTTACCTTCCAGGCGGAACTGGAAACACCATATATTTT
TRBD1,14,NA,TRBV19,TRBJ1-6,CASTTGTGGAPLHF,TGTGCCAGTACCACCGGGACAGGCGGTGCACCCCTCCACTTT
NA,15,NA,TRBV7-2,TRBJ1-2,CASSPRDPNWYGYTF,TGTGCCAGCAGCCCCCGGGACCCCAATTGGTATGGCTACACCTTC
TRBD2,16,NA,TRBV6-5,TRBJ2-2,CASSSNPSGRLGELFF,TGTGCCAGCAGTTCGAACCCGAGCGGGAGATTGGGGGAGCTGTTTTTT
TRBD2,15,NA,TRBV12-5,TRBJ2-1,CASGPSGSSYNEQFF,TGTGCTAGTGGGCCAAGCGGGAGCTCCTACAATGAGCAGTTCTTC
NA,15,NA,TRBV7-9,TRBJ1-1,CASSLEGLLNTEAFF,TGTGCCAGCAGCTTAGAGGGACTGCTGAACACTGAAGCTTTCTTT
NA,15,NA,TRBV19,TRBJ2-1,CASSIGRQTYNEQFF,TGTGCCAGTAGTATAGGGCGGCAAACCTACAATGAGCAGTTCTTC
NA,12,NA,TRBV19,TRBJ1-2,CARTTPSDGYTF,TGTGCCAGAACGACTCCATCGGATGGCTACACCTTC
TRBD1,17,NA,TRBV7-2,TRBJ1-1,CASSLEGQGAGNTEAFF,TGTGCCAGCAGCTTAGAGGGACAGGGGGCGGGGAACACTGAAGCTTTCTTT
NA,11,once,TRBV30,TRBJ2-7,CAWRSGYEQYF,TGTGCCTGGAGGTCAGGGTACGAGCAGTACTTC
NA,13,NA,TRBV10-3,TRBJ2-2,CAISEGGSGELFF,TGTGCCATCAGTGAGGGGGGCTCCGGGGAGCTGTTTTTT
NA,16,once,TRBV9,TRBJ1-1,CASSVSGANSNTEAFF,TGTGCCAGCAGCGTGAGTGGGGCCAATTCCAACACTGAAGCTTTCTTT
NA,16,NA,TRBV5-1,TRBJ2-1,CASSTEGLRVGNEQFF,TGCGCCAGCAGCACCGAGGGTTTAAGGGTTGGCAATGAGCAGTTCTTC
NA,15,NA,TRBV19,TRBJ1-5,CASSIGGNNNQPQHF,TGTGCCAGTAGTATCGGGGGTAATAACAATCAGCCCCAGCATTTT
NA,17,NA,TRBV28,TRBJ2-6,CASRRDSHSSGANVLTF,TGTGCCAGCAGGCGGGACTCTCACAGCTCTGGGGCCAACGTCCTGACTTTC
TRBD1,16,NA,TRBV7-8,TRBJ2-7,CASSLDLGQMFYEQYF,TGTGCCAGCAGCTTAGATCTGGGACAGATGTTCTACGAGCAGTACTTC
NA,12,NA,TRBV27,TRBJ2-7,CASRRTINEQYF,TGTGCCAGCAGGCGGACGATTAACGAGCAGTACTTC
NA,14,NA,TRBV7-2,TRBJ1-3,CASSPRAAGNTIYF,TGTGCCAGCAGCCCAAGGGCCGCTGGAAACACCATATATTTT
TRBD1,17,NA,TRBV7-8,TRBJ1-2,CASSLARDRGAGYGYTF,TGTGCCAGCAGCTTAGCCCGGGACAGGGGAGCAGGCTATGGCTACACCTTC
NA,13,NA,TRBV9,TRBJ1-1,CASSAGPATEAFF,TGTGCCAGCAGCGCCGGACCCGCCACTGAAGCTTTCTTT
TRBD2,14,NA,TRBV24-1,TRBJ2-1,CATRTSGRALEQFF,TGTGCCACCAGGACTAGCGGGAGGGCCCTTGAGCAGTTCTTC
TRBD2,15,NA,TRBV28,TRBJ2-1,CASSSSGSSYNEQFF,TGTGCCAGCAGTTCTAGCGGGAGTTCCTACAATGAGCAGTTCTTC
NA,14,NA,TRBV5-1,TRBJ1-1,CASSFGGGNTEAFF,TGCGCCAGCAGCTTTGGAGGCGGGAACACTGAAGCTTTCTTT
NA,14,NA,TRBV24-1,TRBJ2-2,CATSVSQGFGELFF,TGTGCCACCAGTGTCTCCCAGGGTTTCGGGGAGCTGTTTTTT
NA,14,NA,TRBV28,TRBJ2-5,CASSFTGTRETQYF,TGTGCCAGCAGTTTTACGGGAACCAGGGAGACCCAGTACTTC
NA,14,NA,TRBV9,TRBJ1-6,CASAPGQINSPLHF,TGTGCCAGCGCACCGGGACAAATAAACTCACCCCTCCACTTT
NA,13,NA,TRBV9,TRBJ2-1,CASSVGGLYEQFF,TGTGCCAGCAGCGTAGGGGGATTGTATGAGCAGTTCTTC
TRBD2,14,NA,TRBV27,TRBJ2-7,CASRTSGGSYEQYF,TGTGCCAGCCGGACTAGCGGGGGCTCCTACGAGCAGTACTTC
TRBD2,15,few,TRBV5-6,TRBJ2-5,CASSLEGTSGGTQYF,TGTGCCAGCAGCTTGGAGGGGACTAGCGGGGGGACCCAGTACTTC
TRBD1,14,NA,TRBV6-1,TRBJ1-6,CASSDGRGRSPLHF,TGTGCCAGCAGTGACGGCAGGGGGCGATCACCCCTCCACTTT
NA,14,NA,TRBV11-2,TRBJ1-2,CASSPLGLLHGYTF,TGTGCCAGCAGCCCTTTGGGGTTATTACATGGCTACACCTTC
NA,20,NA,TRBV24-1,TRBJ1-5,CATSRRHQERPFYSNQPQHF,TGTGCCACCAGCCGACGACATCAGGAGCGGCCCTTCTATAGCAATCAGCCCCAGCATTTT
NA,15,NA,TRBV9,TRBJ2-6,CASSSRSFGANVLTF,TGTGCCAGCAGCTCCCGCTCGTTTGGGGCCAACGTCCTGACTTTC